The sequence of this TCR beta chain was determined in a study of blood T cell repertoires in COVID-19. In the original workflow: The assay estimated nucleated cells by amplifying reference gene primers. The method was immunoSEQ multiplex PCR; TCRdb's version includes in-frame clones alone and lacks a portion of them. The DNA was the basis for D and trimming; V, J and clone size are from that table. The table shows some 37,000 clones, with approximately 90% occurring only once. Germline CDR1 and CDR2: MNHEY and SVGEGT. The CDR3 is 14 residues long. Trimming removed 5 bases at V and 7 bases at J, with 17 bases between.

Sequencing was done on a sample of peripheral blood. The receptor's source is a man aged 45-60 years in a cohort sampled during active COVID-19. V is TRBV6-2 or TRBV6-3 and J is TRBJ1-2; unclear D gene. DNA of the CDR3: TGTGCCAGCAGTACACTTAGGAGGACCCTTGGCTACACCTTC. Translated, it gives CASSTLRRTLGYTF.